What follows are 19 T cell receptor beta chains derived from one specimen sequenced in a study of T cell responses to AZD1222 COVID-19 vaccine. Measured with immunoSEQ multiplex PCR; TCRdb has only the in-frame clones, and not every one. The sample has hundreds of thousands of clones; 85% to 95% are singletons. The sample in question was peripheral blood, obtained 28 days after the second AZD1222 dose. The source of these receptors is an adult who received the AZD1222 COVID-19 vaccine.

The chain links TRBV7-2 to TRBJ2-5; 9 bases fit TRBD2. With 4 bases clipped from V and 3 bases from J, the junction kept 3 bases outside the gene matches. Germline V gene sequence: CDR1 SGHTA, CDR2 FQGNSA. The CDR3 has 14 amino acids. In DNA, the CDR3 is TGTGCCAGCAGCTCAGGCGGGAGGGAAGAGACCCAGTACTTC. Amino acid sequence: CASSSGGREETQYF.

The chain uses TRBV7-2 and TRBJ1-1, with 11 bases identical to TRBD1. V was pared by 6 bases and J by 0 bases, with 6 bases of the junction left unmatched. Germline loops: CDR1 SGHTA, CDR2 FQGNSA. The CDR3 is 16 amino acids. The CDR3 nucleotides are TGTGCCAGCAGGGACCGGGACAGGGGGATGAACACTGAAGCTTTCTTT. Its translation: CASRDRDRGMNTEAFF. Full variable domain (outside the CDR3, taken from reference TRBV7-2 and TRBJ1-1): GAGVSQSPSNKVTEKGKDVELRCDPISGHTALYWYRQSLGQGLEFLIYFQGNSAPDKSGLPSDRFSAERTGGSVSTLTIQRTQQEDSAVYLCASRDRDRGMNTEAFFGQGTRLTVV.

The chain uses TRBV18 and TRBJ1-5, with 9 bases matching TRBD1. After removal of 2 bases from V and 7 bases from J, the junction contained 3 bases not matched to a gene. Germline V gene lookup returns CDR1 KGHSH and CDR2 LQKENI. The CDR3 loop spans 14 amino acids. The CDR3 coding sequence is TGTGCCAGCTCACCAAGGACAGGGGAGCAGCCCCAGCATTTT. Translation gives CASSPRTGEQPQHF.

Only one count was recorded for this clone. The gene calls are TRBV28 and TRBJ1-1; TRBD1 is a possible D gene (6 bases). This CDR3 has 15 residues. From germline, CDR1 is MDHEN and CDR2 SYDVKM. The V and J ends lost 6 bases and 4 bases respectively, with 18 bases between them. Here the CDR3 reads CASRPPTGAGTEAFF. Written as DNA, the CDR3 is TGTGCCAGCAGGCCCCCGACGGGGGCGGGCACTGAAGCTTTCTTT.

The rearrangement uses TRBV3-1 (or the pseudogene TRBV3-2) and TRBJ2-1; TRBD1 might be the D (5 bases). The CDR3 is made up of 13 amino acids. Germline V gene lookup returns CDR1 LGHDT and CDR2 YNNKEL (reference sequence). V lost 0 bases and J 15 bases, leaving 15 bases between the germline ends. CDR3: CASSQDRTLRRFF. The CDR3 region has the DNA TGTGCCAGCAGCCAAGATAGGACACTGAGGAGGTTCTTC.

This clone occurred a few times. This chain connects TRBV4-2 to TRBJ2-7; 9 bases agree with TRBD2. Germline CDR1 LGHNA, CDR2 YNFKEQ. The length of the CDR3 is 15 residues. V shed 0 bases and J 3 bases; nucleotides not matched to a gene: 3. The CDR3 reads CASSQDSSGVYEQYF. The CDR3 DNA reads as TGTGCCAGCAGCCAAGACTCTAGCGGGGTCTACGAGCAGTACTTC.

The V call is TRBV7-3, the J call TRBJ1-1; 9 bases line up with TRBD1. The junction had 10 bases not matched to a gene; V was cut back by 5 bases and J by 6 bases. This CDR3 comprises 15 residues. Germline V gene data show CDR1 as SGHTA and CDR2 as FQGTGA. CDR3 sequence reads: CASSKQGAGTAEAFF. DNA of the CDR3: TGTGCCAGCAGCAAACAGGGGGCCGGGACAGCTGAAGCTTTCTTT.

This chain links TRBV12-3 or TRBV12-4 with TRBJ1-2; no reliable D call. Trimming removed 5 bases from V and 1 base from J, with 8 bases in between. CDR3 size: 13 residues. The CDR3 reads CASSRGFNYGYTF. CDR3 in DNA: TGTGCCAGCAGTCGGGGTTTTAACTATGGCTACACCTTC.

The chain couples TRBV4-2 to TRBJ1-2, with a tentative D call TRBD1 (5 bases). The CDR3 spans 16 residues. Germline V gene data show CDR1 as LGHNA and CDR2 as YNFKEQ. V lost 0 bases and J 2 bases, leaving 13 bases between the germline ends. CDR3 in DNA: TGTGCCAGCAGCCAAGATATAGGGGCCGGGAACTATGGCTACACCTTC. Its protein is CASSQDIGAGNYGYTF.

The V gene is TRBV7-6, the J gene TRBJ2-1, with 8 bases aligning to TRBD2. Germline CDR1 SGHVS, CDR2 FNYEAQ. The V gene end was trimmed by 3 bases and the J gene end by 2 bases; junction bases not matched to a gene: 3. The CDR3 runs 15 residues. The CDR3 nucleotides are TGTGCCAGCAGCTTCGGTAGCGGGGCCTACAATGAGCAGTTCTTC. It translates to CASSFGSGAYNEQFF. The variable domain in full, completed from reference TRBV7-6 and TRBJ2-1, reads GAGVSQSPRYKVTKRGQDVALRCDPISGHVSLYWYRQALGQGPEFLTYFNYEAQQDKSGLPNDRFSAERPEGSISTLTIQRTEQRDSAMYRCASSFGSGAYNEQFFGPGTRLTVL.

The gene calls are TRBV28 and TRBJ1-2; 9 bases match TRBD1. V shed 8 bases and J 7 bases; nucleotides not matched to a gene: 5. CDR1 and CDR2 from the germline V gene are MDHEN and SYDVKM. The CDR3 runs to 12 residues. The CDR3 coding sequence is TGTGCCAGCCACAGGGGGCTAGGTGGCTACACCTTC. Amino acid sequence: CASHRGLGGYTF.

This rearrangement joins TRBV14 to TRBJ2-1, with D tentatively TRBD1 (5 bases). The CDR3 loop spans 14 amino acids. Trimming left V 2 bases short and J 2 bases short, with 7 bases between. Germline assignment: CDR1 SGHDN and CDR2 FVKESK. CDR3 DNA: TGTGCCAGCAGCCAACTGACAGCCTACAATGAGCAGTTCTTC. It specifies CASSQLTAYNEQFF. Based on the CDR3 plus reference TRBV14 and TRBJ2-1, the full variable domain is EAGVTQFPSHSVIEKGQTVTLRCDPISGHDNLYWYRRVMGKEIKFLLHFVKESKQDESGMPNNRFLAERTGGTYSTLKVQPAELEDSGVYFCASSQLTAYNEQFFGPGTRLTVL.

CDR3 sequence: CASSTGQEFSGNTIYF. The DNA for the CDR3 is TGTGCCAGCAGCACGGGACAGGAATTTTCTGGAAACACCATATATTTT. This sequence joins TRBV9 and TRBJ1-3, with TRBD1 matching 8 bases. CDR3 length equals 16 residues. Germline V gives CDR1 SGDLS, CDR2 YYNGEE. J lost 1 base, V lost 4 bases, and 7 bases had no gene match.

The rearrangement joins TRBV19 to TRBJ1-1; the match to TRBD1 covers 8 bases. CDR1 and CDR2 (germline): LNHDA, SQIVND (reference sequence). CDR3 length: 14 amino acids. Losses at the gene ends were 6 bases for V and 4 bases for J; bases not matched to a gene: 7. CDR3 protein: CASRFDRGGTEAFF. The CDR3 coding sequence is TGTGCCAGTAGGTTCGACAGGGGTGGCACTGAAGCTTTCTTT. The variable domain in full, completed from reference TRBV19 and TRBJ1-1, reads DGGITQSPKYLFRKEGQNVTLSCEQNLNHDAMYWYRQDPGQGLRLIYYSQIVNDFQKGDIAEGYSVSREKKESFPLTVTSAQKNPTAFYLCASRFDRGGTEAFFGQGTRLTVV.

The genes are TRBV28 and TRBJ2-2; 7 bases line up with TRBD1. V was pared by 1 base and J by 2 bases, with 4 bases of the junction left unmatched. This CDR3 region has 16 residues. Germline V gene data show CDR1 as MDHEN and CDR2 as SYDVKM. In DNA form, the CDR3 reads TGTGCCAGCAGTTTATTTGCAGGGGGTAACACCGGGGAGCTGTTTTTT. Translating gives CASSLFAGGNTGELFF. Combining the CDR3 with reference TRBV28 and TRBJ2-2 gives the whole variable domain DVKVTQSSRYLVKRTGEKVFLECVQDMDHENMFWYRQDPGLGLRLIYFSYDVKMKEKGDIPEGYSVSREKKERFSLILESASTNQTSMYLCASSLFAGGNTGELFFGEGSRLTVL.

V usage is TRBV7-2 and J usage is TRBJ1-3, with D perhaps TRBD1 (5 bases). CDR3 length equals 16 residues. Trimming removed 0 bases at V and 4 bases at J, with 13 bases between. Germline lookup yields CDR1 SGHTA and CDR2 FQGNSA. The CDR3 sequence: CASSLAGRGNGNTIYF. The CDR3 DNA reads as TGTGCCAGCAGCTTAGCGGGTCGGGGGAACGGAAACACCATATATTTT.

The rearrangement uses TRBV6-1 and TRBJ2-1; tentative D call: TRBD2 (6 bases). Germline V gene sequence: CDR1 MNHNS, CDR2 SASEGT. V lost 4 bases and J lost 6, with 19 bases in between. This CDR3 comprises 16 residues. The CDR3 protein is CASSASRGLSINEQFF. CDR3 nucleotides: TGTGCCAGCAGTGCTTCGAGGGGACTTTCCATCAATGAGCAGTTCTTC.

The chain combines TRBV24-1 with TRBJ2-1; D is unresolved. The CDR3 sequence is 15 residues long. Germline loops: CDR1 KGHDR, CDR2 SFDVKD. The V end was cut by 0 bases, the J end by 8 bases, with 13 bases between. The chain's CDR3 is CATSDLRADQHEQFF. The CDR3 coding sequence is TGTGCCACCAGTGATTTGCGCGCAGATCAACATGAGCAGTTCTTC.

This chain links TRBV9 with TRBJ2-2, with D possibly matching TRBD2 (5 bases). The V end was cut by 8 bases, the J end by 3 bases, with 8 bases between. Germline-derived CDR1 and CDR2 are SGDLS and YYNGEE. The CDR3 runs 12 residues. The CDR3: CASGLYTGELFF. CDR3 sequence (DNA): TGTGCCAGTGGACTTTACACCGGGGAGCTGTTTTTT.